These 17 T cell receptor beta chains share one sample of origin, sequenced in a study of blood T cell repertoires in COVID-19 (dated by TCRdb to between 2020 and 2021). The library was built by means of the immunoSEQ multiplex PCR assay. The immuneACCESS repertoire file appears here via TCRdb, limited to in-frame rearrangements. These files lack a portion of the clones; in checked studies, under half of the deficit traces to unresolved V genes, and the cause of the others is not known. This sample comprises approximately 240,000 clones, around 85% of them detected only once. The ten top clones hold 3% to 3.5% of the sample. Material for sequencing was PBMCs or T cells enriched from blood (not recorded which). All receptors come from a woman in her forties or fifties in a cohort exposed to, infected with or recovered from COVID-19 (not recorded which).

CDR3 loop: CASKEQGVIGDTQYF. The DNA of the CDR3 is TGCGCCAGCAAGGAACAGGGGGTAATAGGGGATACGCAGTATTTT. The chain combines TRBV5-1 with TRBJ2-3, with 8 positions matching TRBD1. V was clipped by 6 bases and J by 6 bases; unmatched bases: 12. This CDR3 has 15 residues. In germline, CDR1 is SGHRS, CDR2 YFSETQ.

The chain has TRBV29-1 and TRBJ2-2; TRBD1 might be the D (5 bases). Trimming cost V 5 bases and J 1 base, with 8 bases left between them. The CDR3 extends over 13 amino acids. The V gene's germline CDR1 is SQVTM and CDR2 ANQGSEA. The CDR3 loop is CSVRGKNTGELFF. Written as DNA, the CDR3 is TGCAGCGTTAGGGGCAAGAACACCGGGGAGCTGTTTTTT.

V and J are TRBV4-3 and TRBJ1-1, with D tentatively TRBD1 (6 bases). Germline CDR1 LGHNA, CDR2 YSLEER. V lost 1 base to trimming and J lost 1 base, with 10 bases between them. The CDR3 runs to 15 residues. CDR3 in DNA: TGCGCCAGCAGCCAAGGCAGGGGTTCGAACACTGAAGCTTTCTTT. As protein: CASSQGRGSNTEAFF.

This clone appeared a few times. The chain carries TRBV18 and TRBJ1-5, with D tentatively TRBD1 (6 bases). Germline values: CDR1 KGHSH, CDR2 LQKENI. The CDR3 is 14 residues long. The V end was cut by 6 bases, the J end by 5 bases, with 14 bases between. The CDR3 loop is CASSPGHQDQPQHF. Here the CDR3 DNA reads TGTGCCAGCTCGCCGGGACATCAAGATCAGCCCCAGCATTTT.

The chain employs TRBV18 and TRBJ2-3; 8 nucleotides line up with TRBD1. Trimming removed 3 bases from V and 6 bases from J; junction bases left unmatched: 8. Looked up from germline, CDR1 is KGHSH and CDR2 is LQKENI. This CDR3 has 15 residues. The CDR3 loop is CASSPRTGMLDTQYF. The CDR3 nucleotides read TGTGCCAGCTCACCCCGGACAGGGATGTTGGATACGCAGTATTTT. The full variable domain, rest sourced from reference TRBV18 and TRBJ2-3, is NAGVMQNPRHLVRRRGQEARLRCSPMKGHSHVYWYRQLPEEGLKFMVYLQKENIIDESGMPKERFSAEFPKEGPSILRIQQVVRGDSAAYFCASSPRTGMLDTQYFGPGTRLTVL.

The V call is TRBV7-9, the J call TRBJ1-2; 7 bases match TRBD1. The junction had 5 bases not matched to a gene; V was cut back by 1 base and J by 9 bases. This CDR3 has 13 residues. The germline V gene encodes CDR1 SEHNR and CDR2 FQNEAQ (reference sequence). This CDR3 is CASSLGAGGSYTF. CDR3 bases: TGTGCCAGCAGCTTAGGGGCAGGGGGGAGCTACACCTTC.

The chain joins TRBV5-4 to TRBJ1-3; 8 bases line up with TRBD1. CDR1 SGHNT and CDR2 YYREEE come from the germline V gene (reference sequence). V lost 0 bases, J lost 9 bases, and 5 bases stayed unmatched. The CDR3 sequence is 14 residues long. For the CDR3, the DNA is TGTGCCAGCAGCTTGGAGGGACAGGCAGGCACCATATATTTT. It encodes CASSLEGQAGTIYF.

V and J are TRBV19 and TRBJ2-3; D possibly corresponds to TRBD2 (5 bases). The CDR3 totals 14 residues. The V end lost 4 bases, the J end lost 0 bases, and 8 bases lay between the germline ends. CDR1 and CDR2 (germline): LNHDA, SQIVND (reference sequence). CDR3 coding DNA: TGTGCCAGTAGTAGTTGGGAGAGCACAGATACGCAGTATTTT. Its translation: CASSSWESTDTQYF.

This chain joins TRBV6-1 and TRBJ1-2; weak D call: TRBD1 (5 bases). V gave up 4 bases and J gave up 3 bases, with 18 bases separating them. Germline-derived CDR1 and CDR2 are MNHNS and SASEGT. The CDR3 sequence is 16 residues long. CDR3 protein: CASSGHGATSDYGYTF. DNA of the CDR3: TGTGCCAGCAGTGGTCATGGGGCAACTTCAGACTATGGCTACACCTTC.

This chain connects TRBV7-2 to TRBJ1-2, with TRBD1 identical over 11 bases. CDR1 and CDR2 from the germline V gene are SGHTA and FQGNSA. This CDR3 comprises 15 residues. After removal of 5 bases from V and 3 bases from J, the junction contained 5 bases not matched to a gene. In DNA, the CDR3 is TGTGCCAGCAGCCCTCCGGGACAGGGGGACTATGGCTACACCTTC. Amino acid sequence: CASSPPGQGDYGYTF. Drawing the rest from reference TRBV7-2 and TRBJ1-2, the complete variable domain is GAGVSQSPSNKVTEKGKDVELRCDPISGHTALYWYRQSLGQGLEFLIYFQGNSAPDKSGLPSDRFSAERTGGSVSTLTIQRTQQEDSAVYLCASSPPGQGDYGYTFGSGTRLTVV.

J is TRBJ2-5 and V is TRBV7-9; maybe TRBD2 (6 bases). V was shortened by 1 base and J by 14 bases, with 20 bases between the two germline ends. Germline CDR1 is SEHNR and CDR2 is FQNEAQ (reference sequence). The CDR3 totals 14 residues. The CDR3, as DNA: TGTGCCAGCAGCTTAGGTGGAGGGACGGTGGTTTTCTACTTC. It is translated as CASSLGGGTVVFYF.

The CDR3: CASSNPDRTYYGYTF. For the CDR3, the DNA is TGCGCCAGCAGCAACCCGGACAGGACGTACTATGGCTACACCTTC. This sequence joins TRBV4-3 and TRBJ1-2; 7 nucleotides agree with TRBD1. V trimming: 5 bases; J trimming: 3 bases; junction bases outside the gene matches: 9. Germline lookup yields CDR1 LGHNA and CDR2 YSLEER. The CDR3 extends over 15 amino acids.

This clone is a singleton in its sample. The chain is built from TRBV30 and TRBJ1-3, with TRBD1 matching 7 bases. Germline CDR1 GTSNPN, CDR2 SVGIG (reference sequence). The V gene end was trimmed by 7 bases and the J gene end by 0 bases; junction bases not matched to a gene: 9. CDR3 length: 15 residues. CDR3: CAYQTGPLSGNTIYF. The CDR3, as DNA: TGTGCCTACCAGACAGGGCCCCTCTCTGGAAACACCATATATTTT.

V gene TRBV7-8 combines with J gene TRBJ2-1; 7 bases agree with TRBD2. Germline values: CDR1 SGHVS, CDR2 FQNEAQ. CDR3 size: 17 residues. Losses at the gene ends were 7 bases for V and 8 bases for J; bases not matched to a gene: 20. The CDR3, as DNA: TGTGCCAGCACCCTAAGGGCCATGGGGGAGCGGGGCCATGAGCAGTTCTTC. It specifies CASTLRAMGERGHEQFF.

The chain uses TRBV6-5 and TRBJ1-6; D is undetermined. Germline values: CDR1 MNHEY, CDR2 SVGAGI. V lost 0 bases and J lost 6, with 12 bases in between. CDR3 length: 16 residues. CDR3 in DNA: TGTGCCAGCAGTTACTCCCGGCAGCTAGTTAATTCACCCCTCCACTTT. Residues: CASSYSRQLVNSPLHF.

This clone came up a few times. The chain is built from TRBV5-1 and TRBJ1-1, with 8 bases lining up with TRBD1. The CDR3 runs 17 residues. Germline CDR1 SGHRS, CDR2 YFSETQ. V dropped 4 bases and J dropped 4; count of bases not matched to a gene: 15. This chain's CDR3 is CASSLEWRTGFRTEAFF. The CDR3 DNA reads TGCGCCAGCAGCCTGGAATGGAGGACAGGGTTTCGCACTGAAGCTTTCTTT.

This clone has only one observation. The rearrangement joins TRBV18 to TRBJ2-2; 9 bases are shared with TRBD1. V shed 6 bases and J 6 bases; nucleotides not matched to a gene: 8. The germline V gene encodes CDR1 KGHSH and CDR2 LQKENI. The CDR3 is made up of 15 amino acids. The CDR3 sequence is CASSPTGTGPGELFF. The CDR3 DNA reads as TGTGCCAGCTCCCCAACCGGGACAGGGCCCGGGGAGCTGTTTTTT.